This TCR beta chain was found in a study of spatial heterogeneity in lung cancer. Overall study context: Detected beta-chain sequences consistently exceeded alpha-chain sequences. Correlation of TCR transcript counts in tumor regions with a T cell module score from matched bulk RNA-seq was strong. Findings and limits, study-wide: Counts that tracked tumor mutation counts were those of expanded intratumoral alpha and beta TCRs.

The CDR3 is 18 residues long. Germline values: CDR1 SGDLS, CDR2 YYNGEE. After removal of 4 bases from V and 2 bases from J, the junction contained 10 bases not matched to a gene. Every molecule of TCR cDNA had its own unique molecular identifier. One entry per CDR3 protein results from TCRdb running MiXCR on the 5' RACE reads. The sample carries 1,500 or so distinct CDR3 sequences, 5.5% recorded once. This clonotype is classed as medium-sized. No antigen is known for it. The time point was: sample taken at primary tumor resection. Samples came from some 73 TRACERx patients with untreated early-stage lung cancer.

Material: lung tumor tissue, obtained at surgery. The rearrangement uses TRBV9 and TRBJ2-7; 15 nucleotides agree with TRBD2. The receptor's source is a male donor with early-stage non-small cell lung cancer. The CDR3 sequence is CASSTPGLAGGTTYEQYF. In DNA form, the CDR3 reads TGTGCCAGCAGCACGCCGGGACTAGCGGGGGGTACTACCTACGAGCAGTACTTC.